This TCR beta chain originates from a study of Ad26.COV2.S vaccination and SARS-CoV-2 variants. Background on the study: A COV1001 Ad26.COV2.S trial-arm participant provided the sample. Into the muscle, Ad26.COV2.S was dosed once or twice, 56 days apart.

This sample's treatment: roughly 18 received Ad26.COV2.S at low or high dose, single or two shots; five or six received placebo; per-sample allocation not given. Specimen acquisition occurred on day 63 following the initial vaccine or placebo injection. Profiled with immunoSEQ multiplex PCR; TCRdb holds only in-frame clones, not every one. The data show some 410,000 clones, about 90% seen once. Trimming cost V 3 bases and J 3 bases, with 7 bases left between them. This CDR3 is 13 amino acids long. In germline, CDR1 is MRHNA, CDR2 SNTAGT. A single count supports this clone. The sequence was collected from a person between 18 and 59 years old who received the Ad26.COV2.S COVID-19 vaccine or a placebo. This chain connects TRBV6-4 to TRBJ2-3, with D hard to call. The specimen comprised peripheral blood, sampled in a trial of Ad26.COV2.S vaccine versus placebo. DNA of the CDR3: TGTGCCAGCAGTGATCAAAGGACAGATACGCAGTATTTT. Protein product: CASSDQRTDTQYF.